This T cell receptor (beta chain) emerged from a study of response to subunit inactivated influenza vaccine (dated by TCRdb to the late 2010s). About the study as a whole: To follow how T cells responded to a trivalent subunit inactivated influenza vaccine, the researchers relied on deep quantitative profiling of the T cell receptor repertoire. The investigation overall reported the following: The authors suggested that each seasonal influenza vaccination may recruit only a limited number of new T cells.

The method behind the library was RT-PCR. TCRdb names Illumina HiSeq 2500 as the instrument used. The public reads were reanalyzed by TCRdb: fastp trimming at Q25, MiXCR alignment, in-frame beta chains only. When rows share a CDR3 protein, they turn into one entry using the most common DNA and genes. The sample records about 780,000 distinct CDR3 sequences, less than 20% of which are singletons. About a tenth of the sample is held by the ten biggest clonotypes. The CDR3 covers 10 residues, taking in both the cysteine and the phenylalanine. Only the CDR3 part of the read is kept: 30 bases, read in frame from the first base. Trimming removed 4 bases from V and 3 bases from J, leaving 4 bases between the germline ends. The CDR1 and CDR2 encoded by the germline V gene (reference sequence) are DFQATT and SNEGSKA. Concerning this clonotype itself: The antigen it binds to is not known. No base quality values were provided; no much bigger clone lies one nucleotide off.

Recombination connected TRBV20-1 to TRBJ2-7; the D gene assignment is ambiguous. This specimen consisted of PBMCs from blood, obtained less than 6 days after vaccination. The receptor comes from a man in his fifties or sixties who received an inactivated influenza vaccine. Donor details come from another sample of the same person, matched by shared clones. The CDR3 here reads CSATIYEQYF. The nucleotide sequence reads as follows: TGCAGTGCTACAATCTACGAGCAGTACTTC.